What follows are 17 T cell receptor beta chains derived from one specimen sequenced in a study of blood T cell repertoires in COVID-19. The protocol was immunoSEQ multiplex PCR, while the TCRdb copy is restricted to in-frame clones and leaves out a portion. The sample records under 150,000 clones, approximately 82% being singletons. The specimen was peripheral blood. These TCRs come from a man aged 25 to 40 with acute or convalescent COVID-19.

The V and J genes are TRBV19 and TRBJ2-7, with D possibly TRBD1 on 5 matching bases. V shed 6 bases and J shed 0 bases, with 12 bases lying between them. This CDR3 comprises 14 residues. The germline CDR1 and CDR2 sequences are LNHDA and SQIVND (reference sequence). The CDR3 nucleotides read TGTGCCAGTAGCCGGACAACAAACTCCTACGAGCAGTACTTC. Translating it yields CASSRTTNSYEQYF.

The rearrangement uses TRBV9 and TRBJ2-1; D is ambiguous. Trimming shortened V by 0 bases and J by 6 bases, and 10 bases separated the two germline ends. The germline V gene encodes CDR1 SGDLS and CDR2 YYNGEE. The CDR3 consists of 14 residues. CDR3 protein: CASSVGALVNEQFF. The CDR3 coding sequence is TGTGCCAGCAGCGTAGGGGCGTTGGTCAATGAGCAGTTCTTC.

The chain links TRBV5-1 to TRBJ1-2; 9 nucleotides match TRBD1. Germline CDR1 reads SGHRS; CDR2 reads YFSETQ. The CDR3 is 16 residues long. Germline trimming cut 3 bases from V and 5 bases from J; bases unmatched to any gene: 11. The CDR3 DNA is TGCGCCAGCAGCTCGGGACAGGGCGGTATAGAGTATGGCTACACCTTC. As protein: CASSSGQGGIEYGYTF.

CDR3 region: CASSRGGGGNTEAFF. The CDR3 DNA follows: TGTGCCAGTAGTAGAGGGGGGGGCGGTAACACTGAAGCTTTCTTT. This sequence joins TRBV19 and TRBJ1-1, with D perhaps TRBD1 (6 bases). V was cut by 4 bases and J by 2 bases, with 14 bases left in between. The length of the CDR3 is 15 residues. In germline, CDR1 is LNHDA, CDR2 SQIVND (reference sequence).

J is TRBJ2-5 and V is TRBV12-3 or TRBV12-4, with 10 bases fitting TRBD2. The length of the CDR3 is 13 residues. J gave up 3 bases and V 8 bases, and 3 bases lay outside the gene matches. The CDR3 DNA reads as TGTGCCAGCCAGCTAGCGGGGGAAGAGACCCAGTACTTC. Translated: CASQLAGEETQYF.

This clone was detected only once. The genes are TRBV5-1 and TRBJ2-1; 7 bases are shared with TRBD2. The CDR3 contains 16 residues. V lost 3 bases, J lost 7 bases, and 13 bases stayed unmatched. Germline V lookup: CDR1 SGHRS, CDR2 YFSETQ. CDR3 bases: TGCGCCAGCAGCTCTGGCGGCGGGGGACCTTCAAATGAGCAGTTCTTC. Translated: CASSSGGGGPSNEQFF.

The rearrangement uses TRBV3-1 (or the pseudogene TRBV3-2) and TRBJ1-5; D unclear. Trimming removed 0 bases from V and 7 bases from J, with 13 bases in between. Germline values: CDR1 LGHDT, CDR2 YNNKEL (reference sequence). The CDR3 spans 15 residues. CDR3 in DNA: TGTGCCAGCAGCCAAGATAGTCGGTTCGGGCAGCCCCAGCATTTT. The encoded protein is CASSQDSRFGQPQHF.

CDR3 region: CASSLSDRGPLSYNEQFF. Here the CDR3 DNA reads TGTGCCAGCAGCTTGAGTGACAGGGGGCCCTTATCCTACAATGAGCAGTTCTTC. The chain links TRBV5-6 to TRBJ2-1; TRBD1 matches at 10 bases. Germline V gives CDR1 SGHDT, CDR2 YYEEEE. This CDR3 is built from 18 residues. Trimming at V came to 1 base and at J to 1 base, leaving 8 bases not matched to a gene.

The chain links TRBV7-2 to TRBJ1-2, with 7 bases that match TRBD1. V was clipped by 5 bases and J by 2 bases; unmatched bases: 8. CDR1 and CDR2 from the germline V gene are SGHTA and FQGNSA. The CDR3 has 15 residues. This CDR3 reads CASSPRTGINYGYTF. CDR3 DNA: TGTGCCAGCAGCCCAAGGACAGGAATAAACTATGGCTACACCTTC.

The V call is TRBV2, the J call TRBJ1-2, with TRBD1 matching 8 bases. The CDR3 contains 13 residues. CDR1 SNHLY and CDR2 FYNNEI come from the germline V gene. Trimming removed 4 bases from V and 7 bases from J; junction bases left unmatched: 5. The CDR3 sequence is CASSATGEGGYTF. The CDR3 DNA sequence: TGTGCCAGCAGTGCGACAGGGGAGGGTGGCTACACCTTC.

This clone was detected only once. The chain employs TRBV27 and TRBJ2-7, with 8 bases lining up with TRBD1. This CDR3 spans 14 amino acids. Losses at the gene ends were 3 bases for V and 3 bases for J; bases not matched to a gene: 4. Germline lookup yields CDR1 MNHEY and CDR2 SMNVEV (reference sequence). This chain's CDR3 is CASSFTGGGYEQYV. CDR3 sequence (DNA): TGTGCCAGCAGTTTCACAGGGGGAGGCTACGAGCAGTACGTC.

This clone showed up just once. The chain is built from TRBV19 and TRBJ1-3; D not certain. Per the germline V gene, CDR1 is LNHDA and CDR2 is SQIVND (reference sequence). V lost 6 bases to trimming and J lost 3 bases, with 12 bases between them. The CDR3 loop spans 14 amino acids. The CDR3 DNA follows: TGTGCCAGTAGCGAGGAGAGATTTGGAAACACCATATATTTT. Protein product: CASSEERFGNTIYF. Based on the CDR3 plus reference TRBV19 and TRBJ1-3, the full variable domain is DGGITQSPKYLFRKEGQNVTLSCEQNLNHDAMYWYRQDPGQGLRLIYYSQIVNDFQKGDIAEGYSVSREKKESFPLTVTSAQKNPTAFYLCASSEERFGNTIYFGEGSWLTVV.

The V and J genes are TRBV29-1 and TRBJ1-2, with D possibly matching TRBD1 (6 bases). Germline CDR1 reads SQVTM; CDR2 reads ANQGSEA. The CDR3 has 12 amino acids. V was trimmed by 4 bases and J by 6 bases, leaving 12 bases between them. The CDR3 region is CSVGSGVNGYTF. DNA of the CDR3: TGCAGCGTTGGGTCAGGGGTAAATGGCTACACCTTC.

This clone was picked up many times. The gene calls are TRBV15 and TRBJ1-1; D uncertain. The CDR3 runs 15 residues. V lost 4 bases, J lost 8 bases, and 20 bases lay in between. Germline CDR1 reads LNHNV; CDR2 reads YYDKDF (reference sequence). CDR3 nucleotide sequence: TGTGCCACCAGCATGCCCAACACGGGAGTTGGGGAAGCTTTCTTT. This encodes CATSMPNTGVGEAFF.

J is TRBJ2-7 and V is TRBV18, with 11 bases that match TRBD1. Germline V gives CDR1 KGHSH, CDR2 LQKENI. V trimming: 5 bases; J trimming: 1 base; junction bases outside the gene matches: 1. The CDR3 has 14 residues. The CDR3 DNA reads TGTGCCAGCTCAGGGACAGGGGGTTCCTACGAGCAGTACTTC. Translated, it gives CASSGTGGSYEQYF.

This clone was counted once. The chain carries TRBV6-5 and TRBJ2-5; TRBD1 aligns across 8 bases. V trimming: 4 bases; J trimming: 5 bases; junction bases outside the gene matches: 3. Germline CDR1 is MNHEY and CDR2 is SVGAGI. The CDR3 has 13 amino acids. The CDR3 region has the DNA TGTGCCAGCAGTTCGACAGGGGTCGAGACCCAGTACTTC. Translating gives CASSSTGVETQYF.

The genes are TRBV6-6 and TRBJ2-3; no clear D. The CDR3 consists of 15 residues. Per the germline V gene, CDR1 is MNHNY and CDR2 is SVGAGI (reference sequence). Trimming took 0 bases from V and 4 from J, leaving 11 bases between them. CDR3 residues: CASSYSSARADTQYF. CDR3 sequence (DNA): TGTGCCAGCAGTTACTCATCAGCACGGGCAGATACGCAGTATTTT.